This T cell receptor beta chain was recorded in a study of Graves' ophthalmopathy and Graves' hyperthyroidism. Study-level findings and limits: Appearing in blood as well were most expanded thyroid clonotypes above 0.001 frequency. The model predicted ophthalmopathy progression with 70.59% sensitivity and around 72% specificity.

This clonotype was found many times. Its antigen is unidentified. The junction shows a germline mismatch at one end, possibly a read error. As the template, RNA transcripts were used to amplify TCR beta CDR3 regions. The first-round RT-PCR employed HTBI primers together with the Qiagen OneStep RT-PCR kit. A multiplex PCR was then performed as the second round. TCRdb independently ran MiXCR on the multiplex PCR reads; one entry per CDR3 protein. The top ten hold 5.8% of the sample, which has about 170,000 distinct CDR3 sequences, under 40% seen once. The germline CDR1 and CDR2 sequences are SGHTA and FQGTGA. There are 13 residues in the CDR3. For donors with ophthalmopathy, the disease showed moderate-to-severe activity, reached CAS ≥3 and NOSPECS ≥4, and had lasted under 3 months. Pregnant or lactating patients and those with other autoimmune diseases or uncontrolled infections were excluded.

The chain employs TRBV7-3 and TRBJ2-1; D uncertain. This receptor was obtained from a woman between 35 and 50 years old with Graves' ophthalmopathy. The sequenced sample was peripheral blood. CDR3 coding DNA: TGTGCCAGCAGCCTAGAGGTATACAGTGAGCAGTTCTTC. This translates into CASSLEVYSEQFF.